A single sample is the source of the 3 T cell receptor beta chains below, sequenced in a study of regulatory T cells in long-lasting Graves disease. Libraries of TCR beta came from iRepertoire HTBI primers plus Arm-PCR of CDR3 regions. TCRdb reprocessed the multiplex PCR reads with MiXCR, giving one entry per CDR3 protein. In the table there are around 450,000 distinct CDR3 sequences, around 15% of which are singletons. Time point described: newly diagnosed GD, antithyroid drugs for less than 3 months. RNA from PBMCs was the source of the TCR library. This sample also appeared in a second study, on T cells in Graves' hyperthyroidism and ophthalmopathy.

The starting material was peripheral blood mononuclear cells (PBMCs), obtained at new diagnosis, from a patient treated with antithyroid drugs. Receptor source: a man in his forties with Graves disease.

This clonotype was seen ten or more times. This rearrangement joins TRBV5-1 to TRBJ1-4, with 12 bases fitting TRBD1. In germline, CDR1 is SGHRS, CDR2 YFSETQ. The CDR3 is 17 amino acids. The junction had 7 bases not matched to a gene; V was cut back by 0 bases and J by 7 bases. CDR3 in DNA: TGCGCCAGCAGCTTGGCCGGGACAGGGGGCGGAGTTGAAAAACTGTTTTTT. It translates to CASSLAGTGGGVEKLFF.

The V gene is TRBV9, the J gene TRBJ2-7; D is possibly TRBD1 or TRBD2 (5 bases each). Germline V gives CDR1 SGDLS, CDR2 YYNGEE. V was trimmed by 3 bases and J by 6 bases, leaving 19 bases between them. The CDR3 is 15 amino acids. The CDR3 loop is CASSGATGARGEQYF. CDR3 DNA sequence: TGTGCCAGCAGCGGGGCCACCGGGGCTAGAGGCGAGCAGTACTTC.

This clonotype showed up just a few times. V gene TRBV20-1 combines with J gene TRBJ1-4; tentatively, D is TRBD1 (6 bases). V lost 2 bases to trimming and J lost 7 bases, with 17 bases between them. The CDR3 covers 15 residues. Germline CDR1 reads DFQATT; CDR2 reads SNEGSKA (reference sequence). This chain's CDR3 is CSARPPQGSGEKLFF. For the CDR3, the DNA is TGCAGTGCTAGACCCCCACAGGGCTCGGGTGAAAAACTGTTTTTT.